This T cell receptor beta chain stems from a study of T-cell memory formation after mild COVID-19. Germline lookup yields CDR1 MNHEY and CDR2 SVGAGI. The CDR3 sequence is 14 residues long. The V and J ends lost 6 bases and 1 base respectively, with 12 bases between them. The study's findings and limits: CM and EM subsets held most contracting CD4+ clones; EMRA held CD8+ ones. Whereas later expanders leaned CD4+, clones contracting day 15 to 85 showed a balanced CD4/CD8 makeup. Clonal second-wave expansions that peaked on day 37 had unconfirmed SARS-CoV-2 specificity.

The table lists this clonotype with a few counts. The antigen remains unidentified. The TCR alpha and TCR beta cDNA libraries, bearing sample barcodes and UMIs, were generated by 5'RACE using constant-segment primers. TCRdb re-derived calls from the 5' RACE reads in MiXCR, one entry per CDR3 protein. This sample has 150,000 to 200,000 distinct CDR3 sequences, with about 14% found just once. The V call is TRBV6-5, the J call TRBJ1-1; possible D gene TRBD1, 6 bases. This sequence was found in an adult woman who had mild COVID-19 (a few samples of this study predate the infection). Cell type and time point are not known. Sequenced input: PBMCs or a T cell subset sorted from them (not recorded which). The CDR3 nucleotides read TGTGCCAGCAGGCGGGACATTTGGAACACTGAAGCTTTCTTT. It specifies CASRRDIWNTEAFF.